This T cell receptor (beta chain) originates from a study of T cells in Graves' hyperthyroidism and ophthalmopathy. The CDR3 sequence is 13 residues long. Germline V gene lookup returns CDR1 MNHNS and CDR2 SASEGT. V lost 6 bases, J lost 4 bases, and 13 bases lay in between. The investigators amplified TCR beta CDR3 regions from RNA transcripts. Researchers ran a first-round RT-PCR on the TCR CDR3 using the HTBI primer set. A single record per CDR3 protein comes from TCRdb applying MiXCR to the multiplex PCR reads. The sample has roughly 700,000 distinct CDR3 sequences; roughly 15% are singletons. The sample consisted of blood. The clonotype comes from a woman between 18 and 29 years old with Graves' hyperthyroidism. V usage is TRBV6-1 and J usage is TRBJ2-7, with D hard to call. CDR3 nucleotide sequence: TGTGCCAGCAGCGCCCACGTGAGATACGAGCAGTACTTC. Its translation is CASSAHVRYEQYF.